Listed below are T cell receptor beta chains from one sample, sequenced in a study of B cell selection in AIRE deficiency. The table came from immunoSEQ multiplex PCR; TCRdb's copy has only in-frame clones and leaves some out. In the table there are some 20,000 clones, 97% of which are singletons. Sequencing was done on a sample of conventional CD4+ T cells sorted from PBMCs. All receptors come from a human donor with AIRE deficiency. The CDR3 runs from the conserved cysteine through the conserved F or W. D genes are given only for firm matches. Clone size appears in some rows only: once, few, many, or a class for an expanded clone.

j_call	d_call	clone_size	v_call	cdr3_aa	cdr3_nt
TRBJ2-5	-	-	TRBV5-1	CASSLNPDPRGEQYF	TGCGCCAGCAGCTTGAACCCGGACCCCCGAGGTGAGCAGTACTTC
TRBJ2-3	TRBD1	-	TRBV6-6	CASSSGTGGTDTQYF	TGTGCCAGCAGTTCCGGGACAGGGGGCACAGATACGCAGTATTTT
TRBJ2-5	TRBD2	-	TRBV5-1	CASSLSVAGLQETQYF	TGCGCCAGCAGCTTGTCAGTAGCGGGCCTTCAAGAGACCCAGTACTTC
TRBJ2-5	-	-	TRBV19	CASSLPGASETQYF	TGTGCCAGTAGTCTCCCAGGGGCCTCAGAGACCCAGTACTTC
TRBJ1-2	TRBD1	-	TRBV28	CASSSNRGGVYGYTF	TGTGCCAGCAGCAGCAACAGGGGGGGTGTCTATGGCTACACCTTC
TRBJ2-5	TRBD1	-	TRBV10-3	CATAGTAQETQYF	TGTGCCACCGCCGGGACAGCCCAAGAGACCCAGTACTTC
TRBJ1-5	-	-	TRBV21-1	CASIYQPQHF	TGTGCCAGCATCTATCAGCCCCAGCATTTT
TRBJ2-1	-	-	TRBV28	CASSFLGADNEQFF	TGTGCCAGCAGTTTTCTAGGAGCGGACAATGAGCAGTTCTTC
TRBJ2-7	TRBD1	-	TRBV11-3	CASSTDRGRYPQYF	TGTGCCAGCAGCACAGACAGGGGCCGATACCCGCAGTACTTC
TRBJ2-7	TRBD2	-	TRBV28	CASSSRGTSGRALNEQYF	TGTGCCAGCAGTTCCCGAGGGACTAGCGGGAGGGCCCTTAACGAGCAGTACTTC
TRBJ2-3	TRBD1	-	TRBV18	CASSPRTGRTDTQYF	TGTGCCAGCTCACCGAGGACAGGGCGAACAGATACGCAGTATTTT
TRBJ1-4	-	-	TRBV27	CASAARSAGYEKLFF	TGTGCCAGCGCGGCGAGATCAGCGGGGTATGAAAAACTGTTTTTT
TRBJ2-7	TRBD1	-	TRBV5-1	CASSPGQAPYEQYF	TGCGCCAGCAGCCCGGGACAGGCCCCCTACGAGCAGTACTTC
TRBJ1-1	-	once	TRBV15	CATGRDSGEAFF	TGTGCCACCGGCAGAGATTCGGGTGAAGCTTTCTTT
TRBJ2-4	-	-	TRBV5-6	CASSSYKNIQYF	TGTGCCAGCAGCTCCTACAAGAACATTCAGTACTTC
TRBJ2-7	-	once	TRBV14	CASSQGGEQYF	TGTGCCAGCAGCCAAGGTGGGGAGCAGTACTTC
TRBJ2-7	-	-	TRBV11-2	CASSLQSLDEQYF	TGTGCCAGCAGCTTGCAGAGCTTAGACGAGCAGTACTTC
TRBJ2-7	-	-	TRBV11-2	CASSLDFHEQYF	TGTGCCAGCAGCTTAGATTTCCACGAGCAGTACTTC
TRBJ2-1	TRBD2	-	TRBV28	CASSPPSGRSIYNEQFF	TGTGCCAGCAGTCCCCCAAGCGGGAGGTCGATCTACAATGAGCAGTTCTTC
TRBJ2-1	-	-	TRBV18	CASSPLTVQGGSYNEQFF	TGTGCCAGCTCACCACTCACTGTACAGGGTGGTTCCTACAATGAGCAGTTCTTC
TRBJ2-2	TRBD2	-	TRBV19	CASTSGSDAGELFF	TGTGCCAGTACTAGCGGGAGTGACGCCGGGGAGCTGTTTTTT
TRBJ2-1	-	-	TRBV5-4	CASSSSWSRNEQFF	TGTGCCAGCAGCTCAAGTTGGTCTCGGAATGAGCAGTTCTTC
TRBJ2-5	-	-	TRBV30	CAWSAHVTVQETQYF	TGTGCCTGGAGTGCCCACGTGACAGTACAAGAGACCCAGTACTTC
TRBJ2-3	TRBD2	-	TRBV9	CASSVAGGRTDTQYF	TGTGCCAGCAGCGTAGCGGGCGGGAGGACAGATACGCAGTATTTT
TRBJ2-7	TRBD1	once	TRBV9	CASSAGQGTYEQYF	TGTGCCAGCAGCGCTGGACAGGGGACCTACGAGCAGTACTTC
TRBJ1-1	-	-	TRBV20-1	CSTRMNTEAFF	TGCAGCACTCGAATGAACACTGAAGCTTTCTTT
TRBJ1-3	-	-	TRBV5-4	CASSREQASGNTIYF	TGTGCCAGCAGCCGAGAACAGGCCTCTGGAAACACCATATATTTT
TRBJ2-5	TRBD1	-	TRBV5-4	CASSLNGQGGYAQETQYF	TGTGCCAGCAGCTTGAATGGACAGGGGGGTTACGCACAAGAGACCCAGTACTTC
TRBJ2-7	-	-	TRBV28	CASSFTDRGEQYF	TGTGCCAGCAGTTTCACGGACAGAGGCGAGCAGTACTTC
TRBJ2-2	-	-	TRBV5-1	CASSYDNTGELFF	TGCGCCAGCAGCTACGACAACACCGGGGAGCTGTTTTTT
TRBJ2-7	-	-	TRBV7-2	CASGRGFSYEQYF	TGTGCCAGCGGACGGGGCTTCTCCTACGAGCAGTACTTC
TRBJ1-5	-	-	TRBV11-2	CASSLRGDHSNQPQHF	TGTGCCAGCAGCTTAAGGGGAGATCATAGCAATCAGCCCCAGCATTTT
TRBJ1-2	-	-	TRBV5-1	CASRLTEYGYTF	TGCGCCAGCAGGCTGACGGAATATGGCTACACCTTC
TRBJ2-2	-	-	TRBV7-9	CASSLGRGMNTGELFF	TGTGCCAGCAGCTTAGGAAGGGGGATGAACACCGGGGAGCTGTTTTTT
TRBJ1-6	-	-	TRBV6-5	CASSLTVLNSPLHF	TGTGCCAGCAGCCTGACAGTCCTTAATTCACCCCTCCACTTT
TRBJ2-7	-	-	TRBV11-3	CASSLEMGSPYEQYF	TGTGCCAGCAGCTTAGAAATGGGAAGTCCCTACGAGCAGTACTTC
TRBJ2-7	-	-	TRBV30	CAWSVGGRYEQYF	TGTGCCTGGAGTGTCGGGGGACGCTACGAGCAGTACTTC
TRBJ2-3	-	-	TRBV7-2	CASSLSYDTQYF	TGTGCCAGCAGCCTGTCCTACGATACGCAGTATTTT
TRBJ2-1	TRBD2	once	TRBV11-2	CASSLATSGRFHNEQFF	TGTGCCAGCAGCTTAGCCACTAGCGGGAGGTTCCACAATGAGCAGTTCTTC
TRBJ2-1	TRBD2	-	TRBV14	CASSQQLAGAGGEQFF	TGTGCCAGCAGCCAACAACTAGCGGGAGCCGGGGGGGAGCAGTTCTTC
TRBJ2-7	-	-	TRBV6-1	CASSGLPGRHEQYF	TGTGCCAGCAGTGGTCTCCCAGGGCGCCACGAGCAGTACTTC
TRBJ2-7	TRBD1	-	TRBV6-1	CASSAWTGTYEQYF	TGTGCCAGCAGTGCGTGGACAGGCACGTACGAGCAGTACTTC
TRBJ2-5	-	once	TRBV5-4	CASSSTPQETQYF	TGTGCCAGCAGTTCCACACCTCAGGAGACCCAGTACTTC
TRBJ2-1	-	once	TRBV10-3	CAISAWGRRSYNEQFF	TGTGCCATCAGTGCGTGGGGCCGCCGATCCTACAATGAGCAGTTCTTC
TRBJ2-7	TRBD2	-	TRBV30	CAWNPGLAPYEQYF	TGTGCCTGGAACCCGGGACTAGCGCCCTACGAGCAGTACTTC
TRBJ2-5	-	once	TRBV4-1	CASSSQSGTQQETQYF	TGCGCCAGCAGCTCACAGTCCGGGACACAACAAGAGACCCAGTACTTC
TRBJ2-5	TRBD2	-	TRBV2	CASKGLAQGETQYF	TGTGCCAGCAAGGGACTAGCCCAGGGGGAGACCCAGTACTTC